This TCR beta chain was obtained from a study of T cells in Graves' hyperthyroidism and ophthalmopathy. Study in general: The initial diagnosis was the point when peripheral blood was collected, ahead of any treatment.

TCR beta CDR3 sequences were amplified from RNA transcripts. HTBI primers drove first-round RT-PCR of the TCR CDR3. Each CDR3 protein gets one entry after TCRdb re-called the multiplex PCR reads with MiXCR. This table has around 800,000 distinct CDR3 sequences, more than 30% appearing once. The V gene's germline CDR1 is SGHTA and CDR2 FQGNSA. There are 14 residues in the CDR3. V dropped 1 base and J dropped 3 bases, with 9 bases sitting between them. Each 10 ml fresh peripheral blood draw supplied the PBMCs. The TCR sequence derives from a man aged 18 to 30 with Graves' hyperthyroidism. This chain connects TRBV7-2 to TRBJ2-5; no firm D call. Material: blood. CDR3 region: CASSLENREETQYF. Here the CDR3 DNA reads TGTGCCAGCAGCTTAGAGAATAGAGAAGAGACCCAGTACTTC.